The next 26 T cell receptor beta chains were all read from a single sample in a study of OX40 agonist ivuxolimab in advanced cancers. TCRdb's copy holds only in-frame clones and misses some; the assay was immunoSEQ multiplex PCR. The table has about 100,000 clones, around nine tenths seen once. Source: CD4+ or CD8+ T cells sorted from blood, taken in a trial of the OX40 agonist ivuxolimab. The receptors here all came from an adult with an advanced solid tumor such as melanoma, head and neck, liver or kidney cancer.

The rearrangement uses TRBV7-8 and TRBJ2-7; 9 bases match TRBD2. The CDR3 extends over 15 amino acids. Germline CDR1 reads SGHVS; CDR2 reads FQNEAQ. V lost 1 base to trimming and J lost 2 bases; unmatched junction nucleotides: 3. CDR3 protein: CASSLEVAGAYEQYF. The CDR3 bases are TGTGCCAGCAGCTTAGAGGTAGCGGGGGCCTACGAGCAGTACTTC. Using reference TRBV7-8 and TRBJ2-7 for the parts outside the CDR3, the full variable domain is GAGVSQSPRYKVAKRGQDVALRCDPISGHVSLFWYQQALGQGPEFLTYFQNEAQLDKSGLPSDRFFAERPEGSVSTLKIQRTQQEDSAVYLCASSLEVAGAYEQYFGPGTRLTVT.

This rearrangement joins TRBV21-1 to TRBJ2-7; the table's D call of TRBD2 was not tested on the DNA. TRBV21-1 is marked as a pseudogene. CDR3 length: 16 residues. CDR3 protein: CASSKVKAGGGYEQYF. The CDR3 coding sequence is TGTGCCAGCAGCAAAGTAAAAGCGGGGGGAGGCTACGAGCAGTACTTC.

V usage is TRBV6-1 and J usage is TRBJ1-2, with D maybe TRBD1 (6 bases). This CDR3 comprises 14 residues. CDR1 and CDR2 from the germline V gene are MNHNS and SASEGT. The V and J ends lost 6 bases and 8 bases respectively, with 19 bases between them. The CDR3 DNA sequence: TGTGCCAGCAGCCTGGCCAACAGGGAGGAGGGCTACACCTTC. It yields the protein CASSLANREEGYTF.

The chain recombines TRBV4-1 with TRBJ2-1; TRBD2 agrees at 9 bases. V gave up 1 base and J gave up 5 bases; unmatched junction bases: 6. Germline CDR1 MGHRA, CDR2 YSYEKL. The CDR3 contains 16 residues. CDR3 residues: CASSQVAGGPNNEQFF. CDR3 DNA sequence: TGCGCCAGCAGCCAAGTCGCGGGGGGGCCGAACAATGAGCAGTTCTTC.

The chain carries TRBV5-6 and TRBJ1-6; D remains unclear. This CDR3 comprises 14 residues. Germline CDR1 and CDR2: SGHDT and YYEEEE. Between the trimmed V and J ends, which lost 0 bases and 3 bases, there was a span of 4 bases. The CDR3 nucleotides are TGTGCCAGCAGCTTGGGAAGCTATAATTCACCCCTCCACTTT. Its translation is CASSLGSYNSPLHF.

This clone was picked up one time. V gene TRBV4-2 combines with J gene TRBJ2-3; tentative D call: TRBD1 (5 bases). Germline-derived CDR1 and CDR2 are LGHNA and YNFKEQ. The CDR3 covers 16 residues. Trimming removed 0 bases at V and 0 bases at J, with 10 bases between. CDR3 DNA: TGTGCCAGCAGCCAAGATTTCAGGGCCAGCACAGATACGCAGTATTTT. Translated: CASSQDFRASTDTQYF.

The CDR3 DNA is TGTGCCAGCAGGTGGGCCGCGGGAGAGACCCAGTACTTC. Its protein is CASRWAAGETQYF. The gene calls are TRBV2 and TRBJ2-5; a possible D gene is TRBD2 (5 bases). Trimming shortened V by 6 bases and J by 4 bases, and 12 bases separated the two germline ends. The CDR3 contains 13 residues. CDR1 SNHLY and CDR2 FYNNEI come from the germline V gene. Filled out from reference TRBV2 and TRBJ2-5, the complete variable domain reads EPEVTQTPSHQVTQMGQEVILRCVPISNHLYFYWYRQILGQKVEFLVSFYNNEISEKSEIFDDQFSVERPDGSNFTLKIRSTKLEDSAMYFCASRWAAGETQYFGPGTRLLVL.

This chain joins TRBV28 and TRBJ2-1, with 7 bases lining up with TRBD1. Germline V CDR1 and CDR2: MDHEN, SYDVKM. The CDR3 contains 12 residues. Trimming at V came to 3 bases and at J to 11 bases, leaving 4 bases not matched to a gene. CDR3 sequence (DNA): TGTGCCAGCAGTTTGACAGGGTTTAAGCAGTTCTTC. Translation: CASSLTGFKQFF.

The sample holds one count of this clone. The J gene is TRBJ2-7, the V gene TRBV11-2; tentatively, D is TRBD2 (6 bases). This CDR3 has 14 residues. CDR1 is SGHAT and CDR2 is FQNNGV in the germline V gene. The V end lost 0 bases, the J end lost 7 bases, and 13 bases lay between the germline ends. This CDR3 reads CASSLDGRDGEQYF. CDR3 in DNA: TGTGCCAGCAGCTTAGACGGGAGAGACGGAGAGCAGTACTTC.

The chain employs TRBV9 and TRBJ2-5, with 9 bases lining up with TRBD1. The CDR3 consists of 15 residues. From germline, CDR1 is SGDLS and CDR2 YYNGEE. Trimming took 4 bases from V and 5 from J; bases not matched to a gene: 9. CDR3 sequence: CASSTGQGKRETQYF. CDR3 DNA sequence: TGTGCCAGCAGCACTGGACAGGGGAAGAGGGAGACCCAGTACTTC. The full variable domain, in which reference TRBV9 and TRBJ2-5 provide the parts outside the CDR3, is DSGVTQTPKHLITATGQRVTLRCSPRSGDLSVYWYQQSLDQGLQFLIQYYNGEERAKGNILERFSAQQFPDLHSELNLSSLELGDSALYFCASSTGQGKRETQYFGPGTRLLVL.

The count of this clone is one. V and J are TRBV11-2 and TRBJ2-1; a possible D gene is TRBD2 (6 bases). The V and J ends lost 2 bases and 7 bases respectively, with 12 bases between them. The CDR3 is 14 residues long. The germline CDR1 and CDR2 sequences are SGHAT and FQNNGV. The CDR3 loop is CASSLSVTSNEQFF. For the CDR3, the DNA is TGTGCCAGCAGCTTAAGCGTGACTAGTAATGAGCAGTTCTTC.

J is TRBJ1-1 and V is TRBV6-5; D gene unclear. V was shortened by 5 bases and J by 5 bases, with 12 bases between the two germline ends. The V gene's germline CDR1 is MNHEY and CDR2 SVGAGI. There are 13 residues in the CDR3. The CDR3 loop is CASSRLGRTEAFF. CDR3 in DNA: TGTGCCAGCAGTCGTTTGGGGAGGACTGAAGCTTTCTTT.

This chain joins TRBV5-5 and TRBJ2-7; TRBD1 matches 12 bases. The CDR3 runs to 14 residues. With V trimmed by 3 bases and J by 7 bases, 5 bases remained unmatched. In germline, CDR1 is SGHKS, CDR2 YYEKEE (reference sequence). CDR3 DNA: TGTGCCAGCAGCTGGGGACAGGGGGCAGGTGAGCAGTACTTC. Amino acids: CASSWGQGAGEQYF.

This chain joins TRBV10-2 and TRBJ2-4; a weak D match, TRBD1 (6 bases). The germline V gene encodes CDR1 WSHSY and CDR2 SAAADI. The CDR3 spans 16 residues. V lost 8 bases to trimming and J lost 0 bases, with 17 bases between them. The CDR3 region is CASADPAGEAKNIQYF. Written as DNA, the CDR3 is TGCGCCAGCGCCGACCCGGCAGGGGAAGCCAAAAACATTCAGTACTTC.

In its sample, this clone was seen a few times. The CDR3 here is CSALKETQYF. The CDR3 DNA is TGCAGTGCCCTCAAAGAGACCCAGTACTTC. The chain is built from TRBV20-1 and TRBJ2-5; D is unresolved. The germline V and J ends were trimmed by 6 bases and 3 bases, with 5 bases remaining between them. Germline assignment: CDR1 DFQATT and CDR2 SNEGSKA (reference sequence). The CDR3 has 10 amino acids.

This clone has only a few counts. The chain employs TRBV6-1 and TRBJ2-2, with a possible D match to TRBD2 (6 bases). Trimming took 4 bases from V and 5 from J, leaving 20 bases between them. CDR1 and CDR2 (germline): MNHNS, SASEGT. The CDR3 is 17 amino acids. Written as DNA, the CDR3 is TGTGCCAGCAGTGTAGCCGGGACTCCCTTAAGGACCGGGGAGCTGTTTTTT. Translation: CASSVAGTPLRTGELFF.

This clone was observed once. The genes are TRBV7-8 and TRBJ2-1; TRBD1 is a possible D gene (5 bases). CDR3 length: 13 residues. Looked up from germline, CDR1 is SGHVS and CDR2 is FQNEAQ. V was cut by 7 bases and J by 5 bases, with 12 bases left in between. This chain's CDR3 is CASNARVDNEQFF. CDR3 coding DNA: TGTGCCAGCAACGCCAGGGTGGACAATGAGCAGTTCTTC.

The chain uses TRBV2 and TRBJ2-5, with 7 bases matching TRBD2. V shed 1 base and J 6 bases; nucleotides not matched to a gene: 14. Germline CDR1 and CDR2: SNHLY and FYNNEI. CDR3 length: 17 residues. The DNA of the CDR3 is TGTGCCAGCAGTGAAGGGAGGGCTAGCGGTGGGGAAAAGACCCAGTACTTC. It translates to CASSEGRASGGEKTQYF.

The chain employs TRBV7-3 and TRBJ2-2; 7 nucleotides line up with TRBD2. The ends lost 5 bases at V and 2 bases at J; junction bases unmatched: 8. The CDR3 has 16 amino acids. Germline V gene sequence: CDR1 SGHTA, CDR2 FQGTGA. CDR3 nucleotide sequence: TGTGCCAGCAGCCGGGGGGTGCAGGGTAACACCGGGGAGCTGTTTTTT. Its protein product is CASSRGVQGNTGELFF.

The V call is TRBV2, the J call TRBJ2-5; D not resolved. V was pared by 5 bases and J by 4 bases, with 5 bases between. CDR1 SNHLY and CDR2 FYNNEI come from the germline V gene. This CDR3 comprises 11 residues. CDR3 residues: CASSRRETQYF. The DNA of the CDR3 is TGTGCCAGCAGTAGACGAGAGACCCAGTACTTC.

The CDR3 region is CASSLEVVWSPLHF. The CDR3 DNA sequence: TGTGCCAGCAGTTTGGAAGTAGTATGGTCACCCCTCCACTTT. V is TRBV6-5 and J is TRBJ1-6, with D unclear. Germline-derived CDR1 and CDR2 are MNHEY and SVGAGI. This CDR3 contains 14 residues. Trimming shortened V by 4 bases and J by 10 bases, and 14 bases separated the two germline ends.

Points on this clone: Within the sample, other DNA sequences also encode this same CDR3. The gene calls are TRBV5-1 and TRBJ2-5, with 9 bases aligning to TRBD1. Germline loops: CDR1 SGHRS, CDR2 YFSETQ. Germline trimming cut 2 bases from V and 7 bases from J; bases unmatched to any gene: 9. The CDR3 is made up of 15 amino acids. The CDR3 here is CASSFRQGEGVTQYF. CDR3 nucleotide sequence: TGCGCCAGCAGCTTCCGACAGGGGGAGGGCGTGACCCAGTACTTC.

This clone was detected a few times. V and J are TRBV19 and TRBJ1-3; D not certain. Trimming shortened V by 3 bases and J by 4 bases, and 13 bases separated the two germline ends. The germline V gene encodes CDR1 LNHDA and CDR2 SQIVND (reference sequence). This CDR3 comprises 15 residues. The CDR3 reads CASSIDGLGGNTIYF. The CDR3 region has the DNA TGTGCCAGTAGTATCGATGGACTAGGCGGAAACACCATATATTTT.

The table lists this clone with a count of one. The gene calls are TRBV19 and TRBJ1-2; TRBD1 aligns across 9 bases. Germline CDR1 and CDR2: LNHDA and SQIVND (reference sequence). V was clipped by 9 bases and J by 3 bases; unmatched bases: 5. The CDR3 length is 13 residues. In DNA, the CDR3 is TGTGCCAGCCTGTGGACAGGGGACTATGGCTACACCTTC. Translating gives CASLWTGDYGYTF.

The chain carries TRBV28 and TRBJ2-6; D not resolved. Between the trimmed V and J ends, which lost 3 bases and 0 bases, there was a span of 6 bases. The CDR3 is 15 residues long. Germline CDR1 MDHEN, CDR2 SYDVKM. CDR3 residues: CASSFRGSGANVLTF. For the CDR3, the DNA is TGTGCCAGCAGTTTTCGTGGCTCTGGGGCCAACGTCCTGACTTTC.

The chain recombines TRBV7-2 with TRBJ2-1, with 12 bases that match TRBD2. Per the germline V gene, CDR1 is SGHTA and CDR2 is FQGNSA. The trim removed 4 bases at V and 4 bases at J, leaving 2 bases unmatched. The CDR3 covers 15 residues. CDR3 amino acids: CASSSTSGGYNEQFF. The DNA of the CDR3 is TGTGCCAGCAGCTCTACTAGCGGGGGGTACAATGAGCAGTTCTTC.